This entry lists 14 T cell receptor beta chains sequenced from one sample in a study of regulatory T cells in long-lasting Graves disease. iRepertoire HTBI primers and Arm-PCR of CDR3 regions built TCR beta libraries. TCRdb re-called the multiplex PCR reads with MiXCR, one entry per CDR3 protein. The sample holds roughly 360,000 distinct CDR3 sequences, 10% to 15% seen once. The time point denotes: newly diagnosed GD, antithyroid drugs for less than 3 months. The TCR library used RNA extracted from PBMCs. These data also formed part of another study, on T cells in Graves' hyperthyroidism and ophthalmopathy.

The sequenced sample was peripheral blood mononuclear cells (PBMCs), obtained at new diagnosis, from a patient treated with antithyroid drugs. Receptors were obtained from a woman under 30 with Graves disease.

The chain employs TRBV9 and TRBJ2-3; either TRBD1 or TRBD2 may fit D (5 bases each). This CDR3 spans 17 amino acids. Germline loops: CDR1 SGDLS, CDR2 YYNGEE. The V end lost 3 bases, the J end lost 6 bases, and 23 bases lay between the germline ends. CDR3 sequence: CASSEGILSRWGDTQYF. The CDR3 nucleotides read TGTGCCAGCAGCGAAGGAATTTTAAGTCGATGGGGGGATACGCAGTATTTT.

This clonotype was picked up many times. This rearrangement joins TRBV6-1 to TRBJ1-4; D is perhaps TRBD1 (6 bases). Germline V CDR1 and CDR2: MNHNS, SASEGT. This CDR3 region has 14 residues. Trimming stripped 7 bases from V and 4 bases from J, with 13 bases between. CDR3 sequence reads: CASTRGGDNEKLFF. The CDR3 DNA reads as TGTGCCAGCACGCGAGGGGGGGATAATGAAAAACTGTTTTTT.

Concerning this clonotype itself: A single base separates this from a much larger clone, so it may be a read error. The rearrangement joins TRBV6-1 to TRBJ1-2, with D unresolved. Trimming stripped 6 bases from V and 6 bases from J, with 17 bases between. Germline CDR1 is MNHNS and CDR2 is SASEGT. This CDR3 comprises 14 residues. CDR3 DNA sequence: TGTGCCAGCAGACCCCGGGATCCCTTCCATGGCTACACCTTC. Encoded protein: CASRPRDPFHGYTF.

This clonotype has at least ten counts. The V and J genes are TRBV20-1 and TRBJ2-1; D unclear. Germline CDR1 and CDR2: DFQATT and SNEGSKA (reference sequence). Trimming removed 3 bases at V and 0 bases at J, with 12 bases between. The CDR3 spans 15 residues. CDR3 sequence (DNA): TGCAGTGCTAGTTCCCGGAGTAGCTCCTACAATGAGCAGTTCTTC. Its translation is CSASSRSSSYNEQFF.

The chain couples TRBV4-2 to TRBJ2-6, with 11 positions matching TRBD2. The ends lost 4 bases at V and 1 base at J; junction bases unmatched: 9. CDR1 is LGHNA and CDR2 is YNFKEQ in the germline V gene. The length of the CDR3 is 19 residues. CDR3 protein: CASSPRLAGLLSGANVLTF. As DNA, the CDR3 is TGTGCCAGCAGCCCCCGACTAGCGGGGCTTCTATCTGGGGCCAACGTCCTGACTTTC.

Note on this clonotype: A much more abundant neighbour one base away suggests this may be a read error. The chain is built from TRBV3-1 and TRBJ2-5; the match to TRBD2 covers 11 bases. TRBJ2-1 matches the DNA end more closely, so the J call is doubtful. This CDR3 has 16 amino acids. Germline CDR1 is LGHDT and CDR2 is YNNKEL (reference sequence). DNA of the CDR3: TGTGCCAGCAGCCAAGTGGAACTAGCGGGAGTCTGGGGGCAGTTCTTC. Translating it yields CASSQVELAGVWGQFF.

This clonotype was seen ten or more times. The genes are TRBV6-2 or TRBV6-3 and TRBJ1-1; D is uncertain. The ends were cut back, 2 bases at V and 1 base at J, with 2 bases in the middle. The CDR3 spans 12 residues. Germline V CDR1 and CDR2: MNHEY, SVGEGT. CDR3 in DNA: TGTGCCAGCAGTTACCCGAACACTGAAGCTTTCTTT. Protein sequence: CASSYPNTEAFF.

This clonotype was observed at least ten times. The chain uses TRBV19 and TRBJ1-1, with a weak D call TRBD1 (5 bases). Germline V gene lookup returns CDR1 LNHDA and CDR2 SQIVND (reference sequence). V was clipped by 6 bases and J by 1 base, with 12 bases between them. CDR3 length: 14 residues. CDR3 protein: CASSLGGTNTEAFF. Here the CDR3 DNA reads TGTGCCAGTAGCCTGGGGGGAACGAACACTGAAGCTTTCTTT.

The chain uses TRBV20-1 and TRBJ2-5; 10 positions agree with TRBD2. With 5 bases clipped from V and 7 bases from J, the junction kept 10 bases outside the gene matches. This CDR3 is built from 14 residues. Germline V lookup: CDR1 DFQATT, CDR2 SNEGSKA (reference sequence). The CDR3 region has the DNA TGCAGTGCTGGAGCGGGGGGGCCAGTGGTGACCCAGTACTTC. Translation gives CSAGAGGPVVTQYF.

The chain employs TRBV4-1 and TRBJ2-7; 11 bases agree with TRBD2. The germline CDR1 and CDR2 sequences are MGHRA and YSYEKL. The CDR3 has 15 residues. The V segment lost 2 bases and the J segment 2 bases; nucleotides outside the gene matches: 2. CDR3 sequence reads: CASSQTLAGAYEQYF. The CDR3 bases are TGCGCCAGCAGCCAAACACTAGCGGGAGCCTACGAGCAGTACTTC.

This clonotype has a handful of counts. V and J are TRBV27 and TRBJ1-2, with D maybe TRBD1 (6 bases). V lost 5 bases and J lost 2, with 15 bases in between. The CDR3 covers 15 residues. Germline-derived CDR1 and CDR2 are MNHEY and SMNVEV (reference sequence). The CDR3 is CASSDGQRLNYGYTF. CDR3 DNA sequence: TGTGCCAGCAGTGACGGACAGAGACTCAACTATGGCTACACCTTC.

This clonotype was seen repeatedly, ten times or more. The chain joins TRBV12-3 or TRBV12-4 to TRBJ2-1; 13 nucleotides match TRBD2. The trim removed 6 bases at V and 9 bases at J, leaving 5 bases unmatched. CDR3 size: 14 residues. In nucleotides, the CDR3 is TGTGCCAGCAGCTGGACTAGCGGGAGTCTTGAGCAGTTCTTC. Its translation is CASSWTSGSLEQFF.

This clonotype was picked up many times. One end of the junction is discordant with germline, which a read error may explain. This chain uses TRBV2 with TRBJ2-3; possibly TRBD2 for D (5 bases). CDR1 and CDR2 (germline): SNHLY, FYNNEI. This CDR3 has 11 amino acids. CDR3 sequence: CASSVEGRKEF. Written as DNA, the CDR3 is TGTGCCAGCAGTGTTGAAGGGAGAAAGGAATTT.

There are many counts of this clonotype. CDR3 sequence: CASSQEPTGFSFHSNQPQHF. CDR3 DNA sequence: TGTGCCAGCAGCCAAGAACCCACAGGTTTCTCCTTCCATAGCAATCAGCCCCAGCATTTT. V and J are TRBV3-1 and TRBJ1-5; tentative D call: TRBD1 (5 bases). Germline V gene lookup returns CDR1 LGHDT and CDR2 YNNKEL (reference sequence). The V end was cut by 0 bases, the J end by 0 bases, with 21 bases between. CDR3 length equals 20 residues.